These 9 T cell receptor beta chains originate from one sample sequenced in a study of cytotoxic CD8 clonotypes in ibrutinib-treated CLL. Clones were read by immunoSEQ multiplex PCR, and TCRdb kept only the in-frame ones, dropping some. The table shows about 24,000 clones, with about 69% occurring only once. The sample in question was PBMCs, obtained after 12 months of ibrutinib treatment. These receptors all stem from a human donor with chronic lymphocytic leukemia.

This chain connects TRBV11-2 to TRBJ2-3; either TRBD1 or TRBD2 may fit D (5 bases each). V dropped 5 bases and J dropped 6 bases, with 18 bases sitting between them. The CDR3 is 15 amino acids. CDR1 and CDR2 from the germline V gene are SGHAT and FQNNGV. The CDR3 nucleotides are TGTGCCAGCAGCCCCAATACTCTGGGGGAGGATACGCAGTATTTT. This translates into CASSPNTLGEDTQYF.

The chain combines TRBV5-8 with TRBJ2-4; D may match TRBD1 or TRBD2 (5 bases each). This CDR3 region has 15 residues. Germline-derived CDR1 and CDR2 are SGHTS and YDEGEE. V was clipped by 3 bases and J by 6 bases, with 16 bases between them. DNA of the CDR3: TGTGCCAGCAGCTCTTTGACAGTGGCGGGAAACATTCAGTACTTC. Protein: CASSSLTVAGNIQYF.

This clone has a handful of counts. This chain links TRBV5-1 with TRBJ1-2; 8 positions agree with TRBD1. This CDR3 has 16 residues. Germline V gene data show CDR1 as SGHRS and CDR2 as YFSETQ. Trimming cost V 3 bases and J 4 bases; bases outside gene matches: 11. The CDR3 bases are TGCGCCAGCAGCTCAGACAGGGGAGGGTATGGCTATGGCTACACCTTC. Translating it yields CASSSDRGGYGYGYTF.

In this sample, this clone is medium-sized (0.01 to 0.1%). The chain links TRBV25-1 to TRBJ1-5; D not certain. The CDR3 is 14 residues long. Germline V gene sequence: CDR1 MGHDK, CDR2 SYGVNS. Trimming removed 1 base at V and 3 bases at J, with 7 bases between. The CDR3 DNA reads TGTGCCAGCAGTGAATGGTCAGTCAATCAGCCCCAGCATTTT. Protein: CASSEWSVNQPQHF. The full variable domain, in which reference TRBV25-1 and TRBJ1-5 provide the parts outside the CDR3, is EADIYQTPRYLVIGTGKKITLECSQTMGHDKMYWYQQDPGMELHLIHYSYGVNSTEKGDLSSESTVSRIRTEHFPLTLESARPSHTSQYLCASSEWSVNQPQHFGDGTRLSIL.

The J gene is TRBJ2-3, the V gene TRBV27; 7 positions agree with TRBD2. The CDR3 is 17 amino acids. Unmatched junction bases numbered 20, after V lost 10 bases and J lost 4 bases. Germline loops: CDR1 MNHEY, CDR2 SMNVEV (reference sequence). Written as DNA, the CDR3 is TGTGCCACCTCGATAAAGAGACTAGCCCCCCGCCCAGATACGCAGTATTTT. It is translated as CATSIKRLAPRPDTQYF.

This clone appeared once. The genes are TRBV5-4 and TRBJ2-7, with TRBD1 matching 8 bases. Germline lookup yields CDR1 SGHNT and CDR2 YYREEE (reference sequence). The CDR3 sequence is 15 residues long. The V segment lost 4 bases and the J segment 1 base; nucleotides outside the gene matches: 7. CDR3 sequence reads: CASSLPGQESYEQYF. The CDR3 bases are TGTGCCAGCAGCCTGCCGGGACAGGAGTCCTACGAGCAGTACTTC.

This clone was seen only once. CDR3 DNA: TGTGCCAGTAGTTCGGATCCGAGCGGGGGGCGGGACAATGAGCAGTTCTTC. Amino acid sequence: CASSSDPSGGRDNEQFF. The chain joins TRBV19 to TRBJ2-1, with 9 bases aligning to TRBD2. The CDR3 loop spans 17 amino acids. The V segment lost 5 bases and the J segment 5 bases; nucleotides outside the gene matches: 13. CDR1 and CDR2 (germline): LNHDA, SQIVND (reference sequence).

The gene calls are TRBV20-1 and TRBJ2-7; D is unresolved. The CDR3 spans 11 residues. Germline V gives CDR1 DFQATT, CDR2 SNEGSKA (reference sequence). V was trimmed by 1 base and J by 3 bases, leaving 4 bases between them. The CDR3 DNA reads TGCAGTGCTAGAGGAGGCTACGAGCAGTACTTC. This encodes CSARGGYEQYF.

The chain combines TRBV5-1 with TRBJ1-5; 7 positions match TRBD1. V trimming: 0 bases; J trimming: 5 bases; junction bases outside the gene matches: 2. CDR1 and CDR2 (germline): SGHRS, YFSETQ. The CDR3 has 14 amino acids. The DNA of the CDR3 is TGCGCCAGCAGCTTGGGACAGGGCCATCAGCCCCAGCATTTT. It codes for CASSLGQGHQPQHF.